The next 29 T cell receptor beta chains were all read from a single sample in a study of blood T cell repertoires in COVID-19 (dated by TCRdb to 2018 to 2021). The library was produced with the immunoSEQ multiplex PCR assay. TCRdb obtained this table from immuneACCESS and retained in-frame rearrangements with V and J assigned. These tables miss some clones; where compared with another copy, unresolved V genes account for less than half of the shortfall, and the remainder is unexplained. The table for this sample lists around 190,000 clones; roughly 90% of them were counted only once. The ten top clones hold approximately 10% of the sample. The specimen was PBMCs or T cells enriched from blood (not recorded which). The receptors shown here come from a man aged 18 to 30 with acute COVID-19.

This chain connects TRBV25-1 to TRBJ2-4; possibly TRBD2 for D (5 bases). Per the germline V gene, CDR1 is MGHDK and CDR2 is SYGVNS. This CDR3 contains 14 residues. Trimming stripped 6 bases from V and 5 bases from J, with 14 bases between. The CDR3 region is CASSPDRGQNIQYF. CDR3 coding DNA: TGTGCCAGCAGCCCAGACCGGGGTCAAAACATTCAGTACTTC.

CDR3 protein: CASSFSGYQETQYF. The CDR3 coding sequence is TGTGCCAGCAGCTTTTCAGGTTACCAAGAGACCCAGTACTTC. The chain joins TRBV5-4 to TRBJ2-5; D unresolved. Germline-derived CDR1 and CDR2 are SGHNT and YYREEE (reference sequence). The CDR3 runs 14 residues. Trimming removed 2 bases from V and 0 bases from J, with 8 bases in between.

This chain connects TRBV10-3 to TRBJ2-2; tentative D call: TRBD2 (5 bases). The CDR3 has 15 amino acids. V was clipped by 10 bases and J by 0 bases, with 15 bases between them. Per the germline V gene, CDR1 is ENHRY and CDR2 is SYGVKD. The CDR3 DNA sequence: TGTGCCACCCGGGATGTGGGTACGAACACCGGGGAGCTGTTTTTT. This gives the protein CATRDVGTNTGELFF.

J is TRBJ2-7 and V is TRBV3-1 (or the pseudogene TRBV3-2); maybe TRBD1 (5 bases). Germline-derived CDR1 and CDR2 are LGHDT and YNNKEL (reference sequence). CDR3 length: 16 amino acids. V lost 0 bases and J lost 3, with 15 bases in between. This CDR3 reads CASSQDLSAGRYEQYF. CDR3 coding DNA: TGTGCCAGCAGCCAAGATTTGAGCGCAGGGCGCTACGAGCAGTACTTC.

This CDR3 reads CASSHPGLATYEQYF. Written as DNA, the CDR3 is TGCGCCAGCAGCCATCCGGGACTAGCGACCTACGAGCAGTACTTC. The chain joins TRBV4-1 to TRBJ2-7; the match to TRBD2 covers 10 bases. The J segment lost 2 bases and the V segment lost 3 bases, leaving 4 bases of the junction unmatched. The CDR3 is made up of 15 amino acids. Germline V CDR1 and CDR2: MGHRA, YSYEKL.

The chain carries TRBV5-1 and TRBJ2-2, with 8 bases lining up with TRBD1. Trimming removed 2 bases from V and 4 bases from J; junction bases left unmatched: 4. The CDR3 sequence is 15 residues long. CDR1 is SGHRS and CDR2 is YFSETQ in the germline V gene. The CDR3 DNA reads TGCGCCAGCAGCTTCCAGGGGGCGCGCACCGGGGAGCTGTTTTTT. Translating it yields CASSFQGARTGELFF.

This clone was seen only once. V and J are TRBV6-2 or TRBV6-3 and TRBJ2-7, with a possible D match to TRBD2 (5 bases). CDR3 length: 16 amino acids. V was clipped by 5 bases and J by 1 base, with 18 bases between them. Germline assignment: CDR1 MNHEY and CDR2 SVGEGT. The chain's CDR3 is CASSPDPGRASYEQYF. CDR3 nucleotide sequence: TGTGCCAGCAGTCCCGACCCGGGAAGGGCGTCCTACGAGCAGTACTTC.

This clone has a handful of counts. V is TRBV2 and J is TRBJ2-1; TRBD2 agrees at 10 bases. Germline V gene sequence: CDR1 SNHLY, CDR2 FYNNEI. The length of the CDR3 is 15 residues. V shed 4 bases and J 8 bases; nucleotides not matched to a gene: 8. The CDR3 DNA is TGTGCCAGCAGTGGTAGCGGGAGGATCACGGATGAGCAGTTCTTC. It encodes CASSGSGRITDEQFF.

The gene calls are TRBV5-5 and TRBJ1-6; 8 positions agree with TRBD1. J lost 6 bases, V lost 2 bases, and 7 bases had no gene match. The CDR3 has 16 amino acids. Germline CDR1 is SGHKS and CDR2 is YYEKEE (reference sequence). The CDR3 bases are TGTGCCAGCAGCTTAGGCTTGGACAGGGCTAATTCACCCCTCCACTTT. Residues: CASSLGLDRANSPLHF.

This sequence joins TRBV5-6 and TRBJ2-1, with D possibly being TRBD2 (5 bases). The V end was cut by 1 base, the J end by 4 bases, with 12 bases between. The CDR3 length is 15 residues. CDR1 and CDR2 (germline): SGHDT, YYEEEE. The CDR3 spells CASSLLGAEYNEQFF. The CDR3 region has the DNA TGTGCCAGCAGCTTGCTTGGAGCGGAGTACAATGAGCAGTTCTTC.

The V call is TRBV11-3, the J call TRBJ2-1; 7 positions agree with TRBD2. The length of the CDR3 is 14 residues. The germline CDR1 and CDR2 sequences are SGHNT and YENEEA. Trimming removed 3 bases from V and 9 bases from J; junction bases left unmatched: 8. Written as DNA, the CDR3 is TGTGCCAGCAGCTTGTCGCCGGGGGGAAGTGAGCAGTTCTTC. Translated: CASSLSPGGSEQFF.

The chain joins TRBV3-1 (or the pseudogene TRBV3-2) to TRBJ2-7; TRBD2 agrees at 8 bases. The CDR3 is made up of 16 amino acids. Unmatched junction bases numbered 11, after V lost 4 bases and J lost 3 bases. Germline lookup yields CDR1 LGHDT and CDR2 YNNKEL (reference sequence). CDR3 DNA: TGTGCCAGCAGCCGCACCCCGGGACTAGTCTTCTACGAGCAGTACTTC. The encoded protein is CASSRTPGLVFYEQYF.

The CDR3 DNA is TGTGCCAGCAGTCCCGGGACAGGATTTCGTCAGGGCTACACCTTC. Its protein is CASSPGTGFRQGYTF. The chain is built from TRBV6-5 and TRBJ1-2; TRBD1 matches 8 bases. Trimming cost V 5 bases and J 8 bases; bases outside gene matches: 13. Germline CDR1 is MNHEY and CDR2 is SVGAGI. CDR3 size: 15 residues.

The rearrangement joins TRBV7-2 to TRBJ2-7; 7 bases align to TRBD1. Trimming took 4 bases from V and 4 from J; bases not matched to a gene: 10. CDR1 and CDR2 (germline): SGHTA, FQGNSA. The CDR3 spans 15 residues. CDR3 protein: CASSSLDRSEYEQYF. CDR3 nucleotides: TGTGCCAGCAGCTCCCTGGACAGGTCGGAGTACGAGCAGTACTTC.

The V and J genes are TRBV5-1 and TRBJ2-3; D remains unclear. The CDR3 totals 16 residues. Between the trimmed V and J ends, which lost 0 bases and 0 bases, there was a span of 11 bases. In germline, CDR1 is SGHRS, CDR2 YFSETQ. CDR3 region: CASSLGLPSSTDTQYF. As DNA, the CDR3 is TGCGCCAGCAGCTTGGGTCTACCCTCTAGCACAGATACGCAGTATTTT.

V and J are TRBV28 and TRBJ1-3; TRBD1 matches at 10 bases. The CDR3 has 17 amino acids. The V gene's germline CDR1 is MDHEN and CDR2 SYDVKM. The ends lost 3 bases at V and 2 bases at J; junction bases unmatched: 7. The CDR3 bases are TGTGCCAGCAGTTTGACAGGGGGCAATCAGGCTGGAAACACCATATATTTT. This translates into CASSLTGGNQAGNTIYF.

The V and J genes are TRBV30 and TRBJ2-7; 11 bases line up with TRBD1. V lost 2 bases, J lost 3 bases, and 6 bases stayed unmatched. Germline CDR1 GTSNPN, CDR2 SVGIG (reference sequence). CDR3 length: 15 amino acids. The CDR3 coding sequence is TGTGCCTGGAGTAGGCCCGGGACAGGGGGCTACGAGCAGTACTTC. Its protein product is CAWSRPGTGGYEQYF.

This chain links TRBV29-1 with TRBJ2-7; 13 nucleotides match TRBD2. Germline CDR1 and CDR2: SQVTM and ANQGSEA. The J segment lost 4 bases and the V segment lost 5 bases, leaving 5 bases of the junction unmatched. The CDR3 extends over 14 amino acids. In nucleotides, the CDR3 is TGCAGCGTTACAGGGACTAGCGGGATATACGAGCAGTACTTC. Amino acids: CSVTGTSGIYEQYF.

This sequence joins TRBV27 and TRBJ1-1; TRBD1 is a possible D gene (6 bases). This CDR3 has 17 amino acids. The V end lost 2 bases, the J end lost 1 base, and 17 bases lay between the germline ends. Germline lookup yields CDR1 MNHEY and CDR2 SMNVEV (reference sequence). The CDR3 spells CASSLNLGAGENTEAFF. The DNA for the CDR3 is TGTGCCAGCAGTTTAAATTTGGGGGCTGGCGAGAACACTGAAGCTTTCTTT.

This clone was counted only a few times. The chain joins TRBV5-4 to TRBJ2-5; no firm D call. The V end lost 2 bases, the J end lost 3 bases, and 8 bases lay between the germline ends. Germline-derived CDR1 and CDR2 are SGHNT and YYREEE (reference sequence). This CDR3 has 13 residues. The DNA for the CDR3 is TGTGCCAGCAGCTTCGCGGAAAAAGAGACCCAGTACTTC. It translates to CASSFAEKETQYF.

The chain has TRBV28 and TRBJ1-1, with D maybe TRBD1 (6 bases). Germline V gene lookup returns CDR1 MDHEN and CDR2 SYDVKM. The CDR3 contains 12 residues. V dropped 4 bases and J dropped 11 bases, with 14 bases sitting between them. CDR3 region: CASSSYRVDAFF. In DNA form, the CDR3 reads TGTGCCAGCAGTTCCTACAGGGTTGACGCTTTCTTT.

This rearrangement joins TRBV30 to TRBJ1-5; unclear D gene. Germline CDR1 is GTSNPN and CDR2 is SVGIG (reference sequence). This CDR3 is 13 amino acids long. Trimming stripped 2 bases from V and 6 bases from J, with 11 bases between. The CDR3 nucleotides read TGTGCCTGGAGTCTGGCCGGCGGTCAGCCCCAGCATTTT. It specifies CAWSLAGGQPQHF.

This clone was counted a few times. The rearrangement uses TRBV28 and TRBJ2-1; D may be TRBD2 (6 bases). V was cut by 4 bases and J by 4 bases, with 17 bases left in between. The CDR3 loop spans 16 amino acids. Germline loops: CDR1 MDHEN, CDR2 SYDVKM. CDR3 in DNA: TGTGCCAGCAGTTCTGTATTTAGCGGAAGTTACAATGAGCAGTTCTTC. It translates to CASSSVFSGSYNEQFF.

The chain is built from TRBV9 and TRBJ1-1; no firm D call. From germline, CDR1 is SGDLS and CDR2 YYNGEE. The CDR3 is 14 amino acids. The V gene lost 6 bases and the J gene lost 1 base, with 13 bases spanning the gap. The CDR3: CASMRGRENTEAFF. The CDR3 DNA is TGTGCCAGCATGCGTGGGAGAGAGAACACTGAAGCTTTCTTT.

The chain is built from TRBV28 and TRBJ2-7; 9 bases map to TRBD1. The CDR3 totals 17 residues. Germline trimming cut 0 bases from V and 2 bases from J; bases unmatched to any gene: 8. Germline V CDR1 and CDR2: MDHEN, SYDVKM. The CDR3 region has the DNA TGTGCCAGCAGTTTATGGGAACAGGGGGCAGGAACCTACGAGCAGTACTTC. This translates into CASSLWEQGAGTYEQYF.

The J gene is TRBJ1-5, the V gene TRBV28, with D hard to call. The CDR3 totals 17 residues. From germline, CDR1 is MDHEN and CDR2 SYDVKM. The V gene lost 1 base and the J gene lost 7 bases, with 20 bases spanning the gap. This chain's CDR3 is CASSLSAMWGGGQPQHF. CDR3 nucleotide sequence: TGTGCCAGCAGTTTATCGGCGATGTGGGGAGGCGGGCAGCCCCAGCATTTT.

As for this clone: This sample includes further DNA sequences coding for the same CDR3. The chain links TRBV7-9 to TRBJ2-7, with TRBD1 matching over 8 bases. The length of the CDR3 is 14 residues. CDR1 is SEHNR, CDR2 FQNEAQ, per germline (reference sequence). V shed 5 bases and J 2 bases; nucleotides not matched to a gene: 5. CDR3 sequence (DNA): TGTGCCAGCAGCCCAGGGGGCCTTACCTACGAGCAGTACTTC. Its translation is CASSPGGLTYEQYF.

V usage is TRBV20-1 and J usage is TRBJ2-3, with TRBD2 identical over 9 bases. Germline values: CDR1 DFQATT, CDR2 SNEGSKA (reference sequence). The CDR3 spans 11 residues. J was trimmed by 9 bases and V by 5 bases; bases with no gene match: 3. The CDR3 here is CSALAGRTQYF. The CDR3 region has the DNA TGCAGTGCTCTAGCGGGAAGAACGCAGTATTTT.

This clone was found once. The V and J genes are TRBV12-5 and TRBJ2-1; D is uncertain. The length of the CDR3 is 17 residues. In germline, CDR1 is LGHNT, CDR2 FRNRAP. Between the trimmed V and J ends, which lost 0 bases and 8 bases, there was a span of 20 bases. DNA for the CDR3: TGTGCTAGTGGTTTGGTATCCTGGCTTAATAGCCGCGATGAGCAGTTCTTC. Protein product: CASGLVSWLNSRDEQFF. Drawing the rest from reference TRBV12-5 and TRBJ2-1, the complete variable domain is DARVTQTPRHKVTEMGQEVTMRCQPILGHNTVFWYRQTMMQGLELLAYFRNRAPLDDSGMPKDRFSAEMPDATLATLKIQPSEPRDSAVYFCASGLVSWLNSRDEQFFGPGTRLTVL.